This T cell receptor beta chain was documented in a study of blood T cell repertoires in COVID-19. About the research overall: COVID-19 samples collected from the United States, Italy and Spain covered acute and convalescent phases. Sources were T cells, B-cell-depleted T cells, or PBMCs; the material itself was cDNA or gDNA.

This clone has a single count. The V and J ends lost 6 bases and 4 bases respectively, with 12 bases between them. The CDR3 consists of 13 residues. The germline CDR1 and CDR2 sequences are MNHEY and SVGAGI. Per the original data handling: Reference gene primer amplification gave nucleated cell count estimates. Sequenced by immunoSEQ multiplex PCR; TCRdb stores in-frame clones only, minus some. D and trimming were read from the DNA, whereas the V and J calls and clone size are those reported in that table. The sample holds 330,000 or so clones, around 90% seen once. The source of this sequence is a man under 40 with COVID-19, enrolled during active disease. The sample comprised peripheral blood. This chain links TRBV6-5 with TRBJ1-1; TRBD1 might be the D (5 bases). The CDR3 nucleotides are TGTGCCAGCAGGGGGGGTTACGGCACTGAAGCTTTCTTT. The encoded protein is CASRGGYGTEAFF.